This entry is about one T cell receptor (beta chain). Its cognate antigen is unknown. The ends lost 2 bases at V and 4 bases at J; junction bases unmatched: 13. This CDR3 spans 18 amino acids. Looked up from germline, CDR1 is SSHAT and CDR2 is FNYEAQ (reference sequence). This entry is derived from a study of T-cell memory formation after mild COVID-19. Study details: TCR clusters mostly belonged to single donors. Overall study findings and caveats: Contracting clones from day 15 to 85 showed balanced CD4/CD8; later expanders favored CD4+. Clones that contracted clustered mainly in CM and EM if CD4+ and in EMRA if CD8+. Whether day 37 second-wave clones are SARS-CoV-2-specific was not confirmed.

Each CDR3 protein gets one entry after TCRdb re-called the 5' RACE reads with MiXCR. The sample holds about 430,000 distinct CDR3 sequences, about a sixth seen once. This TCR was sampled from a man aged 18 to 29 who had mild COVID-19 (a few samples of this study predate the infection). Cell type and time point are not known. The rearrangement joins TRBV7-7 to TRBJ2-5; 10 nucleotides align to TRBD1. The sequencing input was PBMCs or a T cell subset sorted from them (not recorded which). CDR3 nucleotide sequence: TGTGCCAGCAGCTTAAGGGAAACGGGACAGGGGCTGGTAGAGACCCAGTACTTC. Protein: CASSLRETGQGLVETQYF. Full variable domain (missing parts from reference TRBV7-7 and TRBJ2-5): GAGVSQSPRYKVTKRGQDVTLRCDPISSHATLYWYQQALGQGPEFLTYFNYEAQPDKSGLPSDRFSAERPEGSISTLTIQRTEQRDSAMYRCASSLRETGQGLVETQYFGPGTRLLVL.